This TCR beta chain came from a study of Tregs in tolerant kidney transplant recipients. Whole-study findings and limits: Activated donor B cell expansion appeared to reveal the most relevant donor-specific TCRbeta repertoire.

Thawed PBMCs were FACS-sorted into unstimulated CD4+CD25+CD127- regulatory T cells, CD4+CD25- non-regulatory cells, CD4 and CD8 cells. Remarks on this clone: Its antigen is currently unknown.

Only in-frame clones appear in the TCRdb table, and some are missing; sequencing was by immunoSEQ multiplex PCR. The table records hundreds of thousands of clones, around 82% of them present only once. V lost 0 bases and J 5 bases, leaving 13 bases between the germline ends. The CDR3 is 15 residues long. Germline V gene lookup returns CDR1 MNHEY and CDR2 SVGAGI. The chain recombines TRBV6-5 with TRBJ2-5; D may be TRBD2 (7 bases). The sequence derives from a human donor in good health. The sequenced sample was CD4+ T cells from blood. CDR3 sequence (DNA): TGTGCCAGCAGTTACTCCGGCGGGGGCGCGGAGACCCAGTACTTC. Protein sequence: CASSYSGGGAETQYF.